The sequence of this TCR beta chain was determined in a study of shared clonotypes between healthy human individuals. Study outcomes and limitations: Among several donors, approximately 5% of naive CD4 clonotypes were found in common. A generally larger estimated richness was seen in naive subsets than in memory subsets.

The CDR3 is made up of 14 amino acids. Germline-derived CDR1 and CDR2 are SGHTA and FQGNSA. Deletions cut 1 base from V and 2 bases from J, with 6 bases between. The protocol was immunoSEQ multiplex PCR, while the TCRdb copy is restricted to in-frame clones and leaves out a portion. Seen here are around 2.1 million clones, almost 96% observed once, and the top ten hold approximately 0.13%. This clone has just one count. Its antigen is as yet unknown. Additional DNA sequences in this sample encode the identical CDR3. Sequencing input: naive CD4+ T cells sorted from blood. Specified subset: CD45RA+ positively selected. This chain links TRBV7-2 with TRBJ2-4; TRBD2 might be the D (5 bases). This clonotype originated in a man between 18 and 35 years old in good health. CDR3 DNA: TGTGCCAGCAGCTTAGGCGGGTCCAAAAACATTCAGTACTTC. This translates into CASSLGGSKNIQYF. The whole variable domain, filled in from reference TRBV7-2 and TRBJ2-4, reads GAGVSQSPSNKVTEKGKDVELRCDPISGHTALYWYRQSLGQGLEFLIYFQGNSAPDKSGLPSDRFSAERTGGSVSTLTIQRTQQEDSAVYLCASSLGGSKNIQYFGAGTRLSVL.